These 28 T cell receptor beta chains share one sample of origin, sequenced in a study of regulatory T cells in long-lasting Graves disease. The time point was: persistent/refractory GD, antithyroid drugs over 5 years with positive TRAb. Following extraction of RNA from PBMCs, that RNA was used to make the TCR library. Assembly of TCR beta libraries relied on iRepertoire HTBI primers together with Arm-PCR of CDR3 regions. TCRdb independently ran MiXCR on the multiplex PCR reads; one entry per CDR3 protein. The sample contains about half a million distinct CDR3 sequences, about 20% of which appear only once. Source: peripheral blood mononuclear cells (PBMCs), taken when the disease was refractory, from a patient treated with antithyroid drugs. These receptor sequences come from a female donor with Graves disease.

The CDR3 coding sequence is TGTGCCAGCAGCCCTGGGGGGGCCGGTTCTGGAAACACCATATATTTT. It is translated as CASSPGGAGSGNTIYF. The gene calls are TRBV7-2 and TRBJ1-3; D possibly corresponds to TRBD1 (6 bases). Trimming left V 5 bases short and J 1 base short, with 15 bases between. The germline gives CDR1 SGHTA, CDR2 FQGNSA. The CDR3 extends over 16 amino acids.

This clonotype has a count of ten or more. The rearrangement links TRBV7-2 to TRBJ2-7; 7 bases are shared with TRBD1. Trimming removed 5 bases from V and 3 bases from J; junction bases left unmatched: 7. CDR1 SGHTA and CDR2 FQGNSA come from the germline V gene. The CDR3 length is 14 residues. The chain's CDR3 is CASSTSRDSYEQYF. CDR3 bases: TGTGCCAGCAGCACGTCCCGGGACAGCTACGAGCAGTACTTC.

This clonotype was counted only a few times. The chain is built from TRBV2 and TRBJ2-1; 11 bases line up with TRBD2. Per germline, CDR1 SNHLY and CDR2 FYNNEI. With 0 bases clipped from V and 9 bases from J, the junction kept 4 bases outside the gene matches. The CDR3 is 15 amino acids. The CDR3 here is CASSEALAGGREQFF. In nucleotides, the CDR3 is TGTGCCAGCAGTGAAGCCCTAGCGGGGGGTCGTGAGCAGTTCTTC.

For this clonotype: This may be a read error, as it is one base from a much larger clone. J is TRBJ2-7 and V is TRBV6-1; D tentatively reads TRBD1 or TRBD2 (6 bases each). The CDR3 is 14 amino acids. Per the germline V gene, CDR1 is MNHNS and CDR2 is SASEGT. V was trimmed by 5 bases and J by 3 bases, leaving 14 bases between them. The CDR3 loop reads CASSNRDWNYEQYF. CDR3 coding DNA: TGTGCCAGCAGTAACAGGGACTGGAACTACGAGCAGTACTTC.

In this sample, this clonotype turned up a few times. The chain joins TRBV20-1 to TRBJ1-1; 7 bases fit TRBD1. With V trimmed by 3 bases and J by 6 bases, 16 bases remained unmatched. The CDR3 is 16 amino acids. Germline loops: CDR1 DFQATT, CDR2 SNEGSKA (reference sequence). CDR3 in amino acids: CSASPLGSGGGSEAFF. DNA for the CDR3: TGCAGTGCTAGTCCCCTCGGGTCAGGGGGAGGCTCTGAAGCTTTCTTT.

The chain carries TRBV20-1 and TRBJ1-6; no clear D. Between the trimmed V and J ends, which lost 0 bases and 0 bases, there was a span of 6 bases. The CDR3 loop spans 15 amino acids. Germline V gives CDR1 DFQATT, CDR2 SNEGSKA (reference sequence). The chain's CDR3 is CSARDRSSYNSPLHF. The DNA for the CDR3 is TGCAGTGCTAGAGATCGGAGCTCCTATAATTCACCCCTCCACTTT.

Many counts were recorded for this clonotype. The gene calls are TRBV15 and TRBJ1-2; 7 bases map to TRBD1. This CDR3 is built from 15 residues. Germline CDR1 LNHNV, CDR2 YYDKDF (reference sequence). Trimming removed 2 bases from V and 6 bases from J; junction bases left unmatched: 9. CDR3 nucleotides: TGTGCCACCAGCAGATCGAGACAGGGAGGGGATGGCTACACCTTC. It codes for CATSRSRQGGDGYTF. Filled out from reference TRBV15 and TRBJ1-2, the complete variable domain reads DAMVIQNPRYQVTQFGKPVTLSCSQTLNHNVMYWYQQKSSQAPKLLFHYYDKDFNNEADTPDNFQSRRPNTSFCFLDIRSPGLGDTAMYLCATSRSRQGGDGYTFGSGTRLTVV.

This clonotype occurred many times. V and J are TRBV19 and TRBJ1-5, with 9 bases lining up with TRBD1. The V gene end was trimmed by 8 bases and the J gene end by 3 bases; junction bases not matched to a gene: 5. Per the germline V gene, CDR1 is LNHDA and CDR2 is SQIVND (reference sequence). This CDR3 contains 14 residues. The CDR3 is CASVDRGVNQPQHF. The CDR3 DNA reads TGTGCCAGTGTGGACAGGGGCGTCAATCAGCCCCAGCATTTT.

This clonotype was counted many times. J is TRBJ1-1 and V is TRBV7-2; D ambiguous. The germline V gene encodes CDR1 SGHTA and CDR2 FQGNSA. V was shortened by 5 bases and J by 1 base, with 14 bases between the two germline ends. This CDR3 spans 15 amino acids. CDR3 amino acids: CASSPPSHGNTEAFF. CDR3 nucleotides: TGTGCCAGCAGCCCCCCCTCCCACGGGAACACTGAAGCTTTCTTT.

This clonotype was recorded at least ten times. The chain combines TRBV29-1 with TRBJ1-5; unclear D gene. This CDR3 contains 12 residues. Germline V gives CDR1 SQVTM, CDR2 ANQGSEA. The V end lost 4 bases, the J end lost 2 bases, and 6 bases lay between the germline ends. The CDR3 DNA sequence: TGCAGCGTTGGGGTGGGCAATCAGCCCCAGCATTTT. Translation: CSVGVGNQPQHF.

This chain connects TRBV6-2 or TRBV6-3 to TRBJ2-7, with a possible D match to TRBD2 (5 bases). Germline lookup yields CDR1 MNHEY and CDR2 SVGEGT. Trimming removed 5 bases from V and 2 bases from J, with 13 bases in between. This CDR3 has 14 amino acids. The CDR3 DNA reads TGTGCCAGCAGTCAAGCGGACGGACCCTACGAGCAGTACTTC. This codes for CASSQADGPYEQYF.

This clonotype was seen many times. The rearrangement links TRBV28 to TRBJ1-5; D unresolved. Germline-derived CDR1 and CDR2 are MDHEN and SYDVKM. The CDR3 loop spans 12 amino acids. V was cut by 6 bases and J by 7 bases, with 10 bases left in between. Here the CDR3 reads CASRAQVQPQHF. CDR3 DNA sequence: TGTGCCAGCAGGGCGCAGGTCCAGCCCCAGCATTTT.

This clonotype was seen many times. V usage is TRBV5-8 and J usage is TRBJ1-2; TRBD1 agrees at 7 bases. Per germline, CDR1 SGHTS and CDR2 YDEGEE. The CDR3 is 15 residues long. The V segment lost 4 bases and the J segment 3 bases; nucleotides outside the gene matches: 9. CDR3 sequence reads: CASSRIGQAYYGYTF. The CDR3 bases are TGTGCCAGCAGCCGCATCGGACAGGCCTACTATGGCTACACCTTC.

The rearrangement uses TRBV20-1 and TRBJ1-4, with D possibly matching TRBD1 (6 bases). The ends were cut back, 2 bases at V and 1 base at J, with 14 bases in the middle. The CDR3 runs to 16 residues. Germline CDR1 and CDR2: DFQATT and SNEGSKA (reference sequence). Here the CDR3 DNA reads TGCAGTGCTAGATGGGGGCGTTGGGTAACTAATGAAAAACTGTTTTTT. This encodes CSARWGRWVTNEKLFF.

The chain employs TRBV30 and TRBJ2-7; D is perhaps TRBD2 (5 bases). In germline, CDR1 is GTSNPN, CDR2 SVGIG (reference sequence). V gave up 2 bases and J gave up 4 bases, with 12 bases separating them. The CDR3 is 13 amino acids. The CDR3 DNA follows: TGTGCCTGGAGTAGACTATCATATTACGAGCAGTACTTC. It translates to CAWSRLSYYEQYF.

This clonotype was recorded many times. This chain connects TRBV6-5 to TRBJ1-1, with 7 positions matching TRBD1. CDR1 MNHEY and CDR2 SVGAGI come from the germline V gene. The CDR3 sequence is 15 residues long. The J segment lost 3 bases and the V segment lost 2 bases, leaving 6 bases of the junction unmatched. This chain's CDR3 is CASSYPGDRYTEAFF. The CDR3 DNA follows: TGTGCCAGCAGTTACCCCGGGGACAGATACACTGAAGCTTTCTTT.

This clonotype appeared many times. CDR3 loop: CASSTTATGELFF. DNA of the CDR3: TGTGCCAGCAGCACCACAGCCACCGGGGAGCTGTTTTTT. The chain combines TRBV28 with TRBJ2-2, with D uncertain. CDR3 size: 13 residues. Germline values: CDR1 MDHEN, CDR2 SYDVKM. Trimming removed 6 bases from V and 4 bases from J, with 9 bases in between.

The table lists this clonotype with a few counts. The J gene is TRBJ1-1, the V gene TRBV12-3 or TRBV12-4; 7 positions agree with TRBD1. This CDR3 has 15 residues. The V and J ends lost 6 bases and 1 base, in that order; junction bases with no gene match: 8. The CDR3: CASSAQGQPNTEAFF. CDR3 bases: TGTGCCAGCAGCGCCCAGGGACAGCCGAACACTGAAGCTTTCTTT.

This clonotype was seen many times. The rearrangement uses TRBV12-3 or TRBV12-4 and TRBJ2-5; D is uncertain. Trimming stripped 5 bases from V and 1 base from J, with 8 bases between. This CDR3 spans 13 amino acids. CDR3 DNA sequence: TGTGCCAGCAGTACGAGAGCCCAAGAGACCCAGTACTTC. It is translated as CASSTRAQETQYF.

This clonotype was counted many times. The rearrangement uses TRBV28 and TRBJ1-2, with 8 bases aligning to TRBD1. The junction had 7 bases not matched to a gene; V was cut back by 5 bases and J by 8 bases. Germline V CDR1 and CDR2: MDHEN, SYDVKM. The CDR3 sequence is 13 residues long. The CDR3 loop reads CASSTGQGVGYTF. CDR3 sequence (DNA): TGTGCCAGCAGTACCGGACAGGGCGTGGGCTACACCTTC.

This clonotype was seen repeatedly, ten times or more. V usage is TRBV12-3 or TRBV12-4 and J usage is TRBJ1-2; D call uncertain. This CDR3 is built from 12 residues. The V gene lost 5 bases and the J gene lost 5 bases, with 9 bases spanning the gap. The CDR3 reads CASSPGAYGYTF. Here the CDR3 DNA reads TGTGCCAGCAGTCCCGGCGCTTATGGCTACACCTTC.

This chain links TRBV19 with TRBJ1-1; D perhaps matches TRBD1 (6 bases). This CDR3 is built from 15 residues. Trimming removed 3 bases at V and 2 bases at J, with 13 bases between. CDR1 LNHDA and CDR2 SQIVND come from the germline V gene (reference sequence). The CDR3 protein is CASSISAGGNTEAFF. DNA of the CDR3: TGTGCCAGTAGTATTTCGGCTGGGGGCAACACTGAAGCTTTCTTT.

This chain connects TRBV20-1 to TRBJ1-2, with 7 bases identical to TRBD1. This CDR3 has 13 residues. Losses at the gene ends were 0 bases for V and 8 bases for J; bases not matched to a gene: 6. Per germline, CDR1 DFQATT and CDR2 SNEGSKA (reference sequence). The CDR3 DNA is TGCAGTGCTAGAGATAAAGGGGGCGGCGGCTACACCTTC. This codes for CSARDKGGGGYTF.

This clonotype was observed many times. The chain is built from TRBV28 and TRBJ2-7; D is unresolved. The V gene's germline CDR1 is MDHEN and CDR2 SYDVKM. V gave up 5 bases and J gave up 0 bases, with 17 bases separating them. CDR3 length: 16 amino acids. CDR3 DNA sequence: TGTGCCAGCAGTCCTCGACCATATCCTTACTCCTACGAGCAGTACTTC. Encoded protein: CASSPRPYPYSYEQYF.

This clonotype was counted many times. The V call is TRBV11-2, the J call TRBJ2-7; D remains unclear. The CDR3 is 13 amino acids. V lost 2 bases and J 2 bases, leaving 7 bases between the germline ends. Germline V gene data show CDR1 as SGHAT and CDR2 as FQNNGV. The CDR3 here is CASSLLGPYEQYF. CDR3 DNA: TGTGCCAGCAGCTTATTAGGGCCCTACGAGCAGTACTTC.

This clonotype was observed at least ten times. CDR3 sequence: CSVGAVDGYTF. CDR3 bases: TGCAGCGTTGGGGCAGTTGATGGCTACACCTTC. The chain links TRBV29-1 to TRBJ1-2; D is uncertain. V was cut by 4 bases and J by 6 bases, with 9 bases left in between. CDR1 SQVTM and CDR2 ANQGSEA come from the germline V gene. The CDR3 runs to 11 residues.

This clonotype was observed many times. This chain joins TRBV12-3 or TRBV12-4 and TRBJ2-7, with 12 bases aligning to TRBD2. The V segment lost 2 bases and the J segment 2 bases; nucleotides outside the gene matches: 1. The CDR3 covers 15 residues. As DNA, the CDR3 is TGTGCCAGCAGTTTAAGGACTAGCGGGACCTACGAGCAGTACTTC. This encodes CASSLRTSGTYEQYF.

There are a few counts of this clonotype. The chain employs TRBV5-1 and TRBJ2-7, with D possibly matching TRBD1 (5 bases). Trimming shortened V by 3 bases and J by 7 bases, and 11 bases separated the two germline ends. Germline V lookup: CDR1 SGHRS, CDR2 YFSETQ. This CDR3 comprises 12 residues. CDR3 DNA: TGCGCCAGCAGCTGGGTAGGGGCAGAGCAGTACTTC. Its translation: CASSWVGAEQYF. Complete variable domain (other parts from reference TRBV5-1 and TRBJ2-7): KAGVTQTPRYLIKTRGQQVTLSCSPISGHRSVSWYQQTPGQGLQFLFEYFSETQRNKGNFPGRFSGRQFSNSRSEMNVSTLELGDSALYLCASSWVGAEQYFGPGTRLTVT.